This T cell receptor (beta chain) is drawn from a study of blood T cell repertoires in COVID-19. Whole-study context: Samples of COVID-19 (acute and convalescent) were obtained from the United States, Italy and Spain. Sources were T cells, B-cell-depleted T cells, or PBMCs; the material itself was cDNA or gDNA.

This clone was seen a handful of times. The junction departs from germline at one end; a sequencing error may be responsible. The CDR3 contains 13 residues. CDR1 is SGHDT and CDR2 is YYEEEE in the germline V gene. Per the original data handling: Amplification with reference gene primers provided the estimates of nucleated cell counts. The table came from immunoSEQ multiplex PCR; TCRdb's copy has only in-frame clones and leaves some out. The V and J calls and clone size were taken over from that table, and D and trimming were inferred from the DNA. The sample lists roughly 42,000 clones; over 75% were seen once.

The genes are TRBV5-6 and TRBJ1-2; 8 nucleotides align to TRBD1. Sequenced sample: peripheral blood. This TCR was sampled from a human donor in a cohort sampled during active COVID-19. The CDR3 nucleotides read TGTGCCAGCAGCTCCTACCTGACAGGGGAGACTTCTTTC. It encodes CASSSYLTGETSF.